This T cell receptor beta chain originates from a study of CD4 T cells in relation to SARS-CoV-2 and coronaviruses. Turning to the study itself: Controls used an HIV-1 Nef peptide pool or no peptide.

There are a few counts of this clone. Antigen unknown. This table comes from immunoSEQ multiplex PCR, and its TCRdb copy is limited to in-frame clones, with some not included. The sample holds approximately 26,000 clones, over 60% seen once. Germline V gene lookup returns CDR1 SNHLY and CDR2 FYNNEI. V gave up 7 bases and J gave up 2 bases; unmatched junction bases: 6. This CDR3 region has 16 residues. The unexposed donors gave CD4+ T cells in about 2011-2018, prior to COVID-19. The cells were cultured for approximately ten days before CD4+ T cells were isolated. The source material was CD4+ T cells from PBMCs, cultured in vitro. This chain connects TRBV2 to TRBJ2-3; TRBD2 agrees at 13 bases. The sequence was collected from a human donor in good health. The CDR3: CASKRLAGGPTDTQYF. Written as DNA, the CDR3 is TGTGCCAGCAAGAGACTAGCGGGGGGCCCCACAGATACGCAGTATTTT.